The 14 T cell receptor beta chains reported below all come from one sample, sequenced in a study of blood T cells in healthy people across ages. Sample-barcoded 5' priming and a J-beta primer mix drove a second PCR of about 6 to 12 cycles. Using its own MiXCR run on the 5' RACE reads, TCRdb lists one record per CDR3 protein. Of roughly 650,000 distinct CDR3 sequences listed, about 34% are singletons. Input material: blood. All receptors come from a woman at least 80 years old in good health.

V usage is TRBV29-1 and J usage is TRBJ1-2; no reliable D call. Germline CDR1 and CDR2: SQVTM and ANQGSEA. Between the trimmed V and J ends, which lost 3 bases and 4 bases, there was a span of 15 bases. This CDR3 spans 14 amino acids. In DNA form, the CDR3 reads TGCAGCGTTGATAGCGGGGAGCGTTCCTATGGCTACACCTTC. Its protein product is CSVDSGERSYGYTF.

Only a few counts were recorded for this clonotype. This chain connects TRBV11-2 to TRBJ1-1; D unclear. Looked up from germline, CDR1 is SGHAT and CDR2 is FQNNGV. The ends were cut back, 0 bases at V and 8 bases at J, with 10 bases in the middle. CDR3 length equals 13 residues. CDR3 sequence (DNA): TGTGCCAGCAGCTTAGATAGGAGGCTAGAAGCTTTCTTT. Translated, it gives CASSLDRRLEAFF.

This clonotype was picked up many times. The chain uses TRBV20-1 and TRBJ2-1, with 8 bases fitting TRBD2. The CDR3 spans 16 residues. Looked up from germline, CDR1 is DFQATT and CDR2 is SNEGSKA (reference sequence). Trimming at V came to 0 bases and at J to 8 bases, leaving 12 bases not matched to a gene. The CDR3 nucleotides read TGCAGTGCTAGAGATTCCCAACCGGGGGGGCTCGATGAGCAGTTCTTC. It specifies CSARDSQPGGLDEQFF.

The V gene is TRBV21-1, the J gene TRBJ2-5; no check of the table's D call, TRBD1, against the DNA was made. TRBV21-1 represents a pseudogene. This CDR3 is 17 amino acids long. DNA for the CDR3: TGTGCCAGCAGCAATCGGTACTCCGGGGACAGGGGAGAGACCCAGTACTTC. Protein: CASSNRYSGDRGETQYF.

Concerning this clonotype itself: This may come from a read error, since a much larger clone is one base off. This rearrangement joins TRBV11-2 to TRBJ2-6, with TRBD2 matching over 8 bases. CDR3 size: 23 residues. From germline, CDR1 is SGHAT and CDR2 FQNNGV. The CDR3 spells CAGSFRGGLVLDNESSGANVLTF. Here the CDR3 DNA reads TGTGCCGGCAGCTTCCGGGGGGGCCTCGTCCTAGACAACGAGAGCTCTGGGGCCAACGTCCTGACTTTC.

In this sample, this clonotype turned up many times. V and J are TRBV5-4 and TRBJ1-2, with TRBD1 matching 10 bases. The CDR3 sequence is 15 residues long. The germline V gene encodes CDR1 SGHNT and CDR2 YYREEE (reference sequence). The ends lost 4 bases at V and 1 base at J; junction bases unmatched: 4. The CDR3 reads CASSIRTGGNYGYTF. In DNA form, the CDR3 reads TGTGCCAGCAGCATCCGGACAGGGGGTAACTATGGCTACACCTTC.

The chain has TRBV28 and TRBJ1-6; 8 bases are shared with TRBD1. V shed 6 bases and J 7 bases; nucleotides not matched to a gene: 11. The CDR3 extends over 16 amino acids. From germline, CDR1 is MDHEN and CDR2 SYDVKM. The CDR3 protein is CASSPGQGARNSPLHF. CDR3 DNA sequence: TGTGCCAGCAGCCCAGGACAGGGTGCGAGGAATTCACCCCTCCACTTT.

This clonotype was counted a few times. Being one base from a much bigger clone, this may be a read error. The gene calls are TRBV9 and TRBJ2-6; D is possibly TRBD1 (5 bases). Per germline, CDR1 SGDLS and CDR2 YYNGEE. The CDR3 has 16 amino acids. In DNA, the CDR3 is TGTGCCGGCAGATCAGGGATCCATACCGGGGCCAACGTCCTGACTTTC. Amino acid sequence: CAGRSGIHTGANVLTF.

This clonotype was detected only a few times. V is TRBV20-1 and J is TRBJ1-1; D is ambiguous. This CDR3 comprises 11 residues. V was pared by 0 bases and J by 7 bases, with 6 bases between. CDR1 and CDR2 (germline): DFQATT, SNEGSKA (reference sequence). Here the CDR3 DNA reads TGCAGTGCTAGAGATCCGAGTGAAGCTTTCTTT. Its translation: CSARDPSEAFF.

This clonotype was found a few times. The chain joins TRBV28 to TRBJ1-5; D unresolved. Looked up from germline, CDR1 is MDHEN and CDR2 is SYDVKM. The germline V and J ends were trimmed by 5 bases and 1 base, with 12 bases remaining between them. This CDR3 region has 15 residues. CDR3 DNA: TGTGCCAGCAGTGCCGCTCCCCGGAGCAATCAGCCCCAGCATTTT. Translating gives CASSAAPRSNQPQHF.

This clonotype was counted at least ten times. The gene calls are TRBV12-5 and TRBJ1-2; TRBD1 might be the D (6 bases). This CDR3 has 13 residues. From germline, CDR1 is LGHNT and CDR2 FRNRAP. The V end lost 5 bases, the J end lost 10 bases, and 17 bases lay between the germline ends. The CDR3 spells CASGPGGGSSYTF. The DNA of the CDR3 is TGTGCTAGTGGTCCTGGGGGGGGCTCTTCCTACACCTTC.

The chain couples TRBV12-3 or TRBV12-4 to TRBJ2-3; 9 bases fit TRBD2. The CDR3 is made up of 20 amino acids. V lost 6 bases and J lost 0; bases outside the gene matches: 19. The CDR3 coding sequence is TGTGCCAGCAGACCCAGCGGGGGGTCTATCATTCCCCATAGCACAGATACGCAGTATTTT. Its translation: CASRPSGGSIIPHSTDTQYF.

This clonotype was seen ten or more times. DNA for the CDR3: TGCGCCAGCAGCTTGGAGCGCGGGGGGAATGAGCAGTTCTTC. The encoded protein is CASSLERGGNEQFF. The chain combines TRBV5-1 with TRBJ2-1; 8 bases map to TRBD2. The CDR3 is 14 residues long. Trimming cost V 0 bases and J 7 bases; bases outside gene matches: 3. Germline V gene lookup returns CDR1 SGHRS and CDR2 YFSETQ.

This clonotype was seen a handful of times. The gene calls are TRBV4-2 and TRBJ1-4; D remains ambiguous. V dropped 1 base and J dropped 4 bases, with 7 bases sitting between them. The germline V gene encodes CDR1 LGHNA and CDR2 YNFKEQ. This CDR3 has 14 residues. In DNA, the CDR3 is TGTGCCAGCAGCCAAGCCAGGAGTAATGAAAAACTGTTTTTT. Translating gives CASSQARSNEKLFF.